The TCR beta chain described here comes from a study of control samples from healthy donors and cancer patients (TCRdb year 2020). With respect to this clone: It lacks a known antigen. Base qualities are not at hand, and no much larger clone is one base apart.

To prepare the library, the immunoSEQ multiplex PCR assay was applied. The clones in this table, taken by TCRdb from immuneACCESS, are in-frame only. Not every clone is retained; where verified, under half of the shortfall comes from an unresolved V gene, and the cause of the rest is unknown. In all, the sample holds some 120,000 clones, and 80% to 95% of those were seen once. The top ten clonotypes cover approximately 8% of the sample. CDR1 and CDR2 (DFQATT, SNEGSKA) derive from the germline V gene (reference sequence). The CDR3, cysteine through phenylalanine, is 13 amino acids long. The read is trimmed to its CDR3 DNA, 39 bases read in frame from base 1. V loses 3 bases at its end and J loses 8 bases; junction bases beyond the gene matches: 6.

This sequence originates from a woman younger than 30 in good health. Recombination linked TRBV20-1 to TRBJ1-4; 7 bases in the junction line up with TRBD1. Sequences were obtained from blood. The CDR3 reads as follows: CSASQGVGEKLFF. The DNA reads TGCAGTGCTAGTCAGGGGGTAGGAGAAAAACTGTTTTTT.